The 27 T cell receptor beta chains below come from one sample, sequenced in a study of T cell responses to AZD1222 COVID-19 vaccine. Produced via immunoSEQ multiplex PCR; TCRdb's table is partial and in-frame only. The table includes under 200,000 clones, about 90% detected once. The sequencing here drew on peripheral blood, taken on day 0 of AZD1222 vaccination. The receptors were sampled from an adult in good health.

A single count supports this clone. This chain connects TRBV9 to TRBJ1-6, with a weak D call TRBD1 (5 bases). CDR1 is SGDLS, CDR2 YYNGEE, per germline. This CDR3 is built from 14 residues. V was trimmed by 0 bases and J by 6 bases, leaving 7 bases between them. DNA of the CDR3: TGTGCCAGCAGCGTAGAGACAGCTAATTCACCCCTCCACTTT. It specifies CASSVETANSPLHF.

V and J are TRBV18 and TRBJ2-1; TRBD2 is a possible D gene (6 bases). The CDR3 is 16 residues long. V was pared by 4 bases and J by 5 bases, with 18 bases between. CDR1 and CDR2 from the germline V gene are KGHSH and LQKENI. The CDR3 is CASSLSIPGVNNEQFF. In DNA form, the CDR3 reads TGTGCCAGCTCACTGTCCATTCCGGGAGTGAACAATGAGCAGTTCTTC.

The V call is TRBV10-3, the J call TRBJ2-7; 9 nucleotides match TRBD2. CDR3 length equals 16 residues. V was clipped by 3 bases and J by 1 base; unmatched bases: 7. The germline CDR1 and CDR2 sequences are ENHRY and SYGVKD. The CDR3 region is CAISDRLAGSSYEQYF. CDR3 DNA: TGTGCCATCAGTGACCGGCTAGCGGGATCATCCTACGAGCAGTACTTC.

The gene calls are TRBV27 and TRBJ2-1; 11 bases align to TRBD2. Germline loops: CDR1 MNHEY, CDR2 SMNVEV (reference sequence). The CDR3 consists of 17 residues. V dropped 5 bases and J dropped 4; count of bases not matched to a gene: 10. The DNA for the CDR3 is TGTGCCAGCAGTCCATCTAGCGGGAGGCCAACGTACAATGAGCAGTTCTTC. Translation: CASSPSSGRPTYNEQFF.

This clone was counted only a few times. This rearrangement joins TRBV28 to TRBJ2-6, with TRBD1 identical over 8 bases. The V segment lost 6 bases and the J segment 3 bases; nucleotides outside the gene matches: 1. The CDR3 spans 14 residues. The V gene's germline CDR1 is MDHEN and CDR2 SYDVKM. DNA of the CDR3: TGTGCCAGCAGCGGGACAGGTGGGGCCAACGTCCTGACTTTC. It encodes CASSGTGGANVLTF.

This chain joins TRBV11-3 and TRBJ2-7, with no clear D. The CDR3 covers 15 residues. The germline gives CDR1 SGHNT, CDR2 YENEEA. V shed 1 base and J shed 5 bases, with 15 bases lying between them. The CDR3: CASSLGQTGRNEQYF. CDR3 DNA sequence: TGTGCCAGCAGCTTAGGGCAGACGGGTCGGAACGAGCAGTACTTC.

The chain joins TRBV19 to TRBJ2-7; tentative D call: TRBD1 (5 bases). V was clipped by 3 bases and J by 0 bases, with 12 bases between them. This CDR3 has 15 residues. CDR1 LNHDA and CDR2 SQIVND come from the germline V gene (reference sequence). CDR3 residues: CASSISFDSSYEQYF. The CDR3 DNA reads TGTGCCAGTAGTATTTCTTTCGACAGCTCCTACGAGCAGTACTTC.

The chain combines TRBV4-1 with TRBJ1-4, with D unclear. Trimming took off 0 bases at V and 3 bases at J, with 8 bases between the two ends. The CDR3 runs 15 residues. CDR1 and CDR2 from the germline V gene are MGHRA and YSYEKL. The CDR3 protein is CASSQDQLSNEKLFF. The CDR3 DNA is TGCGCCAGCAGCCAAGACCAGCTGTCTAATGAAAAACTGTTTTTT.

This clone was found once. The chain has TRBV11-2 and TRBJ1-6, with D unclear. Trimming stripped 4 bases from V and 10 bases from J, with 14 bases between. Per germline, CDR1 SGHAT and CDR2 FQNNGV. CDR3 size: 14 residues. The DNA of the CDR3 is TGTGCCAGCAGCTCGGACCGGGTGGGCTCACCCCTCCACTTT. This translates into CASSSDRVGSPLHF.

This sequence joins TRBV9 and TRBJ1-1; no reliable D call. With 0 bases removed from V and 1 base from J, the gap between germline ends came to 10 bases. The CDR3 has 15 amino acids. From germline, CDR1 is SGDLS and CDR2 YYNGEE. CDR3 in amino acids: CASSVESIPNTEAFF. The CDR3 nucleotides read TGTGCCAGCAGCGTAGAATCGATCCCGAACACTGAAGCTTTCTTT.

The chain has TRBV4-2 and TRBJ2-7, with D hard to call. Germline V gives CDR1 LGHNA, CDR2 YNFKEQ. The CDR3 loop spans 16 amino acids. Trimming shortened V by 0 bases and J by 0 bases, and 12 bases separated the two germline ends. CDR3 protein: CASSQEEQPSSYEQYF. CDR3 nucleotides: TGTGCCAGCAGCCAAGAGGAACAGCCGAGCTCCTACGAGCAGTACTTC.

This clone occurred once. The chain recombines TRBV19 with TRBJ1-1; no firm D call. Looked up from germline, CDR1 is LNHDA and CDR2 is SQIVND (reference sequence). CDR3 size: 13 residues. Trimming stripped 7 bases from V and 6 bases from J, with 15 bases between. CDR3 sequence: CASKGRQVAEAFF. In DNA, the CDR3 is TGTGCCAGTAAAGGCAGGCAGGTGGCTGAAGCTTTCTTT.

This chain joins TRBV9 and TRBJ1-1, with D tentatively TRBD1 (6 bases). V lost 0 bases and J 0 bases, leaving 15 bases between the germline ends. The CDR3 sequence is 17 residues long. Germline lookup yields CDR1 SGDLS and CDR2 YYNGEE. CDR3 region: CASSVAGGSEVNTEAFF. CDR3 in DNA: TGTGCCAGCAGCGTAGCGGGGGGCTCGGAGGTGAACACTGAAGCTTTCTTT.

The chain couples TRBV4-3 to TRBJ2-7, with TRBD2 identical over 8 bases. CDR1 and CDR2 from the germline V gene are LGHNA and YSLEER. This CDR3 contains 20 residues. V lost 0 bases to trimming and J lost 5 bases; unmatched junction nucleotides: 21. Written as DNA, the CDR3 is TGCGCCAGCAGCCAAGAGAGCCCCTCTAGGGGCGGGGGGTCTGCACACGAGCAGTACTTC. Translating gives CASSQESPSRGGGSAHEQYF.

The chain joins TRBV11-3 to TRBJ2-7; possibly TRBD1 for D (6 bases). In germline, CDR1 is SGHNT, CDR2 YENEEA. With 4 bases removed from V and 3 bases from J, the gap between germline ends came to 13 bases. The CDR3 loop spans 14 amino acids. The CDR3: CASSSDRNNYEQYF. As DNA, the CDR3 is TGTGCCAGCAGCTCGGACAGAAATAACTACGAGCAGTACTTC.

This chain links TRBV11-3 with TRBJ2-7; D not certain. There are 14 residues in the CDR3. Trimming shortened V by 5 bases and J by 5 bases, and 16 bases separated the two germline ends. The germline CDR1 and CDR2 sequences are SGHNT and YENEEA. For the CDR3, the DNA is TGTGCCAGCAGCAAATCTGGACCCCCCGACGAGCAGTACTTC. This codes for CASSKSGPPDEQYF.

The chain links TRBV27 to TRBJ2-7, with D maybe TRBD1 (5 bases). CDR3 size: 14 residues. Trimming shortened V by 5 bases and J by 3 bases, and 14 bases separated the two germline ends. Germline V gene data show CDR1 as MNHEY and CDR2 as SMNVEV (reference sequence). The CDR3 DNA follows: TGTGCCAGCAGTGCCAGACAGAGACGCTACGAGCAGTACTTC. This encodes CASSARQRRYEQYF.

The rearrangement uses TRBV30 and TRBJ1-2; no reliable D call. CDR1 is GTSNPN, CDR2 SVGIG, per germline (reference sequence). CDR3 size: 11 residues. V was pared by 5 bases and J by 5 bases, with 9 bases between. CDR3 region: CAWSQVYGYTF. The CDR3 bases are TGTGCCTGGTCTCAGGTATATGGCTACACCTTC.

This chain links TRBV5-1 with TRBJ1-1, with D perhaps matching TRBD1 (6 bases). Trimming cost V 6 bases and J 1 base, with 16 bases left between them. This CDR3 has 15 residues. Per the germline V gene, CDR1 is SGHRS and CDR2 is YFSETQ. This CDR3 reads CASTPRGRGNTEAFF. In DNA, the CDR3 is TGCGCCAGCACCCCCCGGGGCAGGGGGAACACTGAAGCTTTCTTT.

The CDR3 region is CASSDNRGRGEQYF. The DNA of the CDR3 is TGTGCCAGCAGCGATAACAGGGGGCGGGGCGAGCAGTACTTC. The rearrangement joins TRBV11-2 to TRBJ2-7, with TRBD1 matching over 9 bases. The CDR3 spans 14 residues. After removal of 5 bases from V and 6 bases from J, the junction contained 8 bases not matched to a gene. Looked up from germline, CDR1 is SGHAT and CDR2 is FQNNGV.

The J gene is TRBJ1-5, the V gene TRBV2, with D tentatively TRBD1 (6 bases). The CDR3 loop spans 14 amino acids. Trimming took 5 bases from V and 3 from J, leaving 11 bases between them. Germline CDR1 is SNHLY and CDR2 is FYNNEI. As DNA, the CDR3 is TGTGCCAGCAGTCGTGGACAGAACAATCAGCCCCAGCATTTT. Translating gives CASSRGQNNQPQHF.

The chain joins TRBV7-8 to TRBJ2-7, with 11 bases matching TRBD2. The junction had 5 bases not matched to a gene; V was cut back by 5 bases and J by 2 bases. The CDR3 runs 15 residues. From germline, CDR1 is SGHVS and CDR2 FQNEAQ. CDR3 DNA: TGTGCCAGCAGCATACTAGCGGGAGACACCTACGAGCAGTACTTC. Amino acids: CASSILAGDTYEQYF.

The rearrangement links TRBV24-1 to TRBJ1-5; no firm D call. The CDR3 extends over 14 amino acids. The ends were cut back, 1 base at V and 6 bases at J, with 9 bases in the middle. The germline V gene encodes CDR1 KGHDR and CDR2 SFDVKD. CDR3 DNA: TGTGCCACCAGTGATTTTAGGCCAGGTCAGCCCCAGCATTTT. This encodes CATSDFRPGQPQHF.

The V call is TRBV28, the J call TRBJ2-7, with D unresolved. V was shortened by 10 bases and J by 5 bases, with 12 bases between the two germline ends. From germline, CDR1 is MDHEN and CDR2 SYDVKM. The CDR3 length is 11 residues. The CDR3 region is CAIAGLNEQYF. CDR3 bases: TGTGCCATCGCCGGGCTGAACGAGCAGTACTTC.

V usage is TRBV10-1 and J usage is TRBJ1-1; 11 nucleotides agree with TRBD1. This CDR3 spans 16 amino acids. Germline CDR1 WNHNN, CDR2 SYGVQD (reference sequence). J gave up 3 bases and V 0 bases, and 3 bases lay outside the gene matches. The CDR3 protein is CASSESRTGGYTEAFF. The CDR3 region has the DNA TGCGCCAGCAGTGAGTCCCGGACAGGGGGCTACACTGAAGCTTTCTTT.

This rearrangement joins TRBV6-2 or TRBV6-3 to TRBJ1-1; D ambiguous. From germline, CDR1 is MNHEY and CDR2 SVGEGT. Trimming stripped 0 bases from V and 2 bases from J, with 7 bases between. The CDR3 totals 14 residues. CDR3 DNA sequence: TGTGCCAGCAGTTACTCGAGGTACAACACTGAAGCTTTCTTT. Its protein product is CASSYSRYNTEAFF.

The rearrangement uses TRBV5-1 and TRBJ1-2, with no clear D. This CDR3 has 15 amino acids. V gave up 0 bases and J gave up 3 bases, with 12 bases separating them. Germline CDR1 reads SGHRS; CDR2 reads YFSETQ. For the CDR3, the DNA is TGCGCCAGCAGCTTGGGAGCCGCTCGTCACTATGGCTACACCTTC. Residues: CASSLGAARHYGYTF.